This TCR beta chain was obtained from a study of vaccination effects on CD4 cells after COVID-19. On the study more broadly: Post-vaccine draws lagged the second dose by a median of 72 days. For each well, two million PBMC were cultured with about 9.4 IU/ml IL-2 and around 9.6 ug/ml peptides.

Around day 10 of culture, CD4+ T cells were separated out. Participants were given two doses of BNT162b2 or mRNA-1273 vaccine. Absence of prior SARS-CoV-2 infection characterized the vaccine recipients, who showed negative nucleocapsid antibodies. Each culture had half its medium swapped for IL-2 medium on days 3 and 7. TCRdb keeps only in-frame clones here, not all; method: immunoSEQ multiplex PCR. The sample yields 35,000 to 55,000 clones, about three quarters seen once. A note on this clone: Its antigen is not known.

V was clipped by 3 bases and J by 3 bases, with 8 bases between them. This CDR3 has 13 amino acids. Germline V gives CDR1 KGHSH, CDR2 LQKENI. V and J are TRBV18 and TRBJ2-5, with D uncertain. The TCR sequence derives from a human donor who received a COVID-19 vaccine. The sample was CD4+ T cells from PBMCs cultured without peptide, taken after COVID-19 vaccination. Here the CDR3 DNA reads TGTGCCAGCTCACCCCGGAATGAAGAGACCCAGTACTTC. Its protein product is CASSPRNEETQYF.